Below are 3 T cell receptor beta chains sequenced from a single sample in a study of spatial heterogeneity in lung cancer. The study's findings and limits: Tumor mutation count correlated with how many alpha and beta TCRs expanded intratumorally.

These receptors lack a known antigen. This sample's time point: sample taken at primary tumor resection. TCRdb reprocessed the 5' RACE reads via MiXCR and lists one record per CDR3 protein. The sample contains about 20,000 distinct CDR3 sequences, about 7.5% of which appear only once. The sequenced sample was lung tumor tissue, obtained at surgery. The source is a male donor with early-stage non-small cell lung cancer.

This clonotype has a count of ten or more. The chain couples TRBV6-5 to TRBJ2-7; 9 bases are a match to TRBD2. CDR3 length: 15 amino acids. J gave up 4 bases and V 6 bases, and 10 bases lay outside the gene matches. The V gene's germline CDR1 is MNHEY and CDR2 SVGAGI. CDR3 DNA sequence: TGTGCCAGCAGCCTTGATAGCGGGGGAATTTACGAGCAGTACTTC. Translated, it gives CASSLDSGGIYEQYF.

This clonotype was counted ten times or more. The chain links TRBV4-3 to TRBJ1-2; tentatively, D is TRBD1 (6 bases). V shed 1 base and J shed 8 bases, with 38 bases lying between them. CDR1 LGHNA and CDR2 YSLEER come from the germline V gene. The CDR3 loop spans 22 amino acids. The CDR3 sequence: CASSQVLGQPPWSGKFLWGYTF. In DNA form, the CDR3 reads TGCGCCAGCAGCCAAGTGTTAGGACAGCCCCCTTGGAGCGGGAAATTTCTATGGGGCTACACCTTC.

The genes are TRBV20-1 and TRBJ2-1; D may be TRBD2 (5 bases). Germline CDR1 and CDR2: DFQATT and SNEGSKA (reference sequence). The length of the CDR3 is 12 residues. V was trimmed by 4 bases and J by 9 bases, leaving 13 bases between them. The CDR3 spells CSAKTGNGEQFF. In nucleotides, the CDR3 is TGCAGTGCTAAAACCGGGAATGGTGAGCAGTTCTTC.